The 3 T cell receptor beta chains in this list originate from one sample, sequenced in a study of radiation and T cells in renal cell carcinoma. Regarding time point: blood 4 weeks post-SBRT, at nephrectomy. Treatment noted: 15 Gy SBRT to primary tumor, nephrectomy 4 weeks later. Profiled with immunoSEQ multiplex PCR; TCRdb holds only in-frame clones, not every one. The profile shows around 95,000 clones, 75% to 85% of them singletons. The specimen comprised blood, sampled from a patient whose treatment included radiotherapy and nephrectomy. The origin of the receptors is a man aged 55 to 70 with renal cell carcinoma.

V is TRBV19 and J is TRBJ1-5; D unclear. The germline V and J ends were trimmed by 2 bases and 4 bases, with 9 bases remaining between them. The germline V gene encodes CDR1 LNHDA and CDR2 SQIVND (reference sequence). The CDR3 is made up of 14 amino acids. CDR3 in amino acids: CASSIQRRNQPQHF. Here the CDR3 DNA reads TGTGCCAGTAGTATACAACGGAGAAATCAGCCCCAGCATTTT.

The chain joins TRBV4-2 to TRBJ2-2; 7 positions match TRBD1. Germline V gives CDR1 LGHNA, CDR2 YNFKEQ. V shed 1 base, J shed 1 base, and the junction held 0 bases outside the gene matches. The CDR3 has 15 amino acids. The chain's CDR3 is CASSQGQGNTGELFF. DNA of the CDR3: TGTGCCAGCAGCCAAGGACAGGGGAACACCGGGGAGCTGTTTTTT.

V usage is TRBV9 and J usage is TRBJ2-3; D could derive from TRBD1 or TRBD2 (6 bases each). The V end was cut by 4 bases, the J end by 6 bases, with 21 bases between. This CDR3 has 16 residues. Germline CDR1 is SGDLS and CDR2 is YYNGEE. The CDR3 sequence is CASSPGVLAPSDTQYF. CDR3 in DNA: TGTGCCAGCAGCCCAGGGGTACTAGCACCCTCCGATACGCAGTATTTT.